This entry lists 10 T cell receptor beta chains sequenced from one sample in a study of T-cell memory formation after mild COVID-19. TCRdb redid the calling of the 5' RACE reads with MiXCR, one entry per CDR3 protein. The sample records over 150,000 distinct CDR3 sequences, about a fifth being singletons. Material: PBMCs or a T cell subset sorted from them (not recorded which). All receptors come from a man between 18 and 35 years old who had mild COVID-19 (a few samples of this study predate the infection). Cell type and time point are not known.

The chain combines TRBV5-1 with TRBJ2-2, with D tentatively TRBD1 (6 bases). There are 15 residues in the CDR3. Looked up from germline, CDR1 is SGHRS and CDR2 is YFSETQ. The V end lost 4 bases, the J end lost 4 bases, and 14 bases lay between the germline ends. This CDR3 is CASSNRQDFTGELFF. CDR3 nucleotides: TGCGCCAGCAGCAACCGACAGGATTTCACCGGGGAGCTGTTTTTT.

The CDR3 nucleotides read TGTGCCAGCAGCTTAGAAGGGGGGGCCAACATTCAGTACTTC. It translates to CASSLEGGANIQYF. The chain recombines TRBV7-6 with TRBJ2-4, with D perhaps TRBD2 (7 bases). CDR1 and CDR2 from the germline V gene are SGHVS and FNYEAQ. Trimming shortened V by 1 base and J by 7 bases, and 11 bases separated the two germline ends. The CDR3 runs to 14 residues.

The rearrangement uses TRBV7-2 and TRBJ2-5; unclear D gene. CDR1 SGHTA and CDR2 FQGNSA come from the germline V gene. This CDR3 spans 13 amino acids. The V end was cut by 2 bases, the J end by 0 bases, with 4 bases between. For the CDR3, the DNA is TGTGCCAGCAGCTTAATAAACCAAGAGACCCAGTACTTC. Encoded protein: CASSLINQETQYF.

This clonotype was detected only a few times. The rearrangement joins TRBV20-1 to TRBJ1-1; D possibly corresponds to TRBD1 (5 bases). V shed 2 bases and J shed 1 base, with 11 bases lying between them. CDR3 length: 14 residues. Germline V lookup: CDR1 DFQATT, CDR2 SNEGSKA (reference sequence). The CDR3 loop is CSARSTGGNTEAFF. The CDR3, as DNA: TGCAGTGCTAGATCCACCGGGGGGAACACTGAAGCTTTCTTT.

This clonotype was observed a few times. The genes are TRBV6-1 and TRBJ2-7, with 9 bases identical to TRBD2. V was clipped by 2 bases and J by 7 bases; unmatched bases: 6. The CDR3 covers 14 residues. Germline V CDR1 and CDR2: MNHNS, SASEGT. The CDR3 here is CASSELGAGGEQYF. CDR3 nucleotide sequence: TGTGCCAGCAGTGAACTCGGAGCGGGGGGAGAGCAGTACTTC.

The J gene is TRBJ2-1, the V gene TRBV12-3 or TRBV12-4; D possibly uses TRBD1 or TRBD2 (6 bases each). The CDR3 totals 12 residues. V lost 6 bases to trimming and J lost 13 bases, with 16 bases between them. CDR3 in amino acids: CASRLSGGHQFF. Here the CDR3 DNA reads TGTGCCAGCAGGTTATCCGGGGGCCATCAGTTCTTC.

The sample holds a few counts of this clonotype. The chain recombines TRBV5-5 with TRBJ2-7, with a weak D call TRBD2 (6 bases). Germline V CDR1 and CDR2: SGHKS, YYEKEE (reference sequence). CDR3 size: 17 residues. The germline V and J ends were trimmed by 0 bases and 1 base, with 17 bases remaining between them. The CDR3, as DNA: TGTGCCAGCAGCTTGGCCCTCCGGGGGAGTAAATCCTACGAGCAGTACGTC. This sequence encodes CASSLALRGSKSYEQYV.

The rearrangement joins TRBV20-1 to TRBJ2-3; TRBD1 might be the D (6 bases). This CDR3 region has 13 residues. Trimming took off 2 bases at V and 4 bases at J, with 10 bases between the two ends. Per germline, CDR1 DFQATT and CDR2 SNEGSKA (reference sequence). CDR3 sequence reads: CSARQGPADTQYF. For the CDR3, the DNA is TGCAGTGCTAGACAGGGGCCCGCAGATACGCAGTATTTT.

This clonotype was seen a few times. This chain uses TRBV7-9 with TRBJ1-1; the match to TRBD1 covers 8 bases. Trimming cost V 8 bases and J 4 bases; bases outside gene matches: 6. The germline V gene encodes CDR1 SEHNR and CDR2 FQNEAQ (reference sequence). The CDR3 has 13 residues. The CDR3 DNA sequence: TGTGCCAGCCACGACAGGGGTGGCACTGAAGCTTTCTTT. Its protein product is CASHDRGGTEAFF.

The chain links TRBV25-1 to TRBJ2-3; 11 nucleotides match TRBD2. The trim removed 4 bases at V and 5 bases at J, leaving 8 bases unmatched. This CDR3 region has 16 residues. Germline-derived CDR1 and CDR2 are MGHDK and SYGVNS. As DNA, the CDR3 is TGTGCCAGCAGTGGCTATAGCGGGGGGGCAAAAGATACGCAGTATTTT. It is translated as CASSGYSGGAKDTQYF.